This TCR beta chain was recorded in a study of beta chain features in type 1 diabetes. Background on the study: Cell yields, age and gender were similar between patients and healthy donors. Regarding the study as a whole: Researchers report that Type 1 diabetes patients had moderately but significantly shorter TCRB CDR3s across all four CD4+ subsets.

The V gene's germline CDR1 is SGDLS and CDR2 YYNGEE. The V segment lost 6 bases and the J segment 5 bases; nucleotides outside the gene matches: 11. The CDR3 covers 15 residues. What was sequenced were expressed TCRB transcripts, since all of the isolated RNA had been reverse transcribed. The table came from immunoSEQ multiplex PCR; TCRdb's copy has only in-frame clones and leaves some out. The table includes over 150,000 clones, around a tenth detected once. A single heparinised blood sample, averaging approximately 0.12 L, was obtained per donor. By way of CD45RO/CCR7/CD25/CD127/CD95/CD27, the CD4+ regulatory, stem cell-like memory, central memory and naive cells were sorted. Purity (above 95%) was reached by all sorted populations. In the case of this clone: Its target is not known.

This TCR derives from a young man with type 1 diabetes. Sequencing input: central memory CD4+ T cells from blood. This rearrangement joins TRBV9 to TRBJ1-2, with 9 bases lining up with TRBD1. This CDR3 is CASTAGTGNKYGYTF. CDR3 DNA sequence: TGTGCCAGCACCGCCGGGACAGGGAACAAGTATGGCTACACCTTC. Full variable domain (rest looked up from reference TRBV9 and TRBJ1-2): DSGVTQTPKHLITATGQRVTLRCSPRSGDLSVYWYQQSLDQGLQFLIQYYNGEERAKGNILERFSAQQFPDLHSELNLSSLELGDSALYFCASTAGTGNKYGYTFGSGTRLTVV.